This T cell receptor beta chain comes out of a study of T-cell memory formation after mild COVID-19. TCRdb ran MiXCR on the 5' RACE reads and lists one entry per CDR3 protein. The sample records around 45,000 distinct CDR3 sequences, roughly 9.8% being singletons. This clonotype qualifies as medium-sized (0.01 to 0.1%). The antigen is undetermined. Study-wide findings and caveats: For second-wave clones that peaked at day 37, SARS-CoV-2 specificity went unverified.

The J segment lost 5 bases and the V segment lost 8 bases, leaving 3 bases of the junction unmatched. The CDR3 has 13 amino acids. The genes are TRBV12-3 or TRBV12-4 and TRBJ2-1; TRBD2 agrees at 10 bases. The TCR originated in an adult woman who had mild COVID-19 (a few samples of this study predate the infection). Cell type and time point are not known. The source material was PBMCs or a T cell subset sorted from them (not recorded which). CDR3 loop: CASGLADNNEQFF. The CDR3 bases are TGTGCCAGCGGACTAGCGGACAACAATGAGCAGTTCTTC.